Listed here are 6 T cell receptor beta chains from one sample, sequenced in a study of T cells in Graves' hyperthyroidism and ophthalmopathy. TCR beta CDR3 regions were amplified from RNA transcripts. The TCR CDR3 was amplified in a first-round RT-PCR using the HTBI primer set. TCRdb fed the multiplex PCR reads into MiXCR, producing one record per CDR3 protein. The sample records around 700,000 distinct CDR3 sequences, roughly a sixth being singletons. Sequenced material: blood. Receptor source: a woman aged 50 to 65 with Graves' hyperthyroidism that later progressed to Graves' ophthalmopathy.

The CDR3 spells CASSQVPRDYNEQFF. CDR3 coding DNA: TGCGCCAGCAGCCAAGTTCCCAGGGACTACAATGAGCAGTTCTTC. The chain combines TRBV4-1 with TRBJ2-1; a possible D gene is TRBD1 (5 bases). CDR1 is MGHRA, CDR2 YSYEKL, per germline. CDR3 length: 15 amino acids. V lost 1 base and J 3 bases, leaving 10 bases between the germline ends.

As for this clonotype: A read error is possible here, since a much larger clone lies one base away. This chain uses TRBV19 with TRBJ2-3; 7 positions agree with TRBD1. The germline V gene encodes CDR1 LNHDA and CDR2 SQIVND (reference sequence). V lost 8 bases to trimming and J lost 1 base; unmatched junction nucleotides: 6. The CDR3 loop spans 14 amino acids. The CDR3 DNA reads as TGTGCCAGTGACGACAGGGCCCGCACAGATACGCAGTATTTT. It encodes CASDDRARTDTQYF.

This clonotype was seen at least ten times. V usage is TRBV3-1 and J usage is TRBJ2-5; D remains ambiguous. V was shortened by 3 bases and J by 4 bases, with 15 bases between the two germline ends. This CDR3 spans 15 amino acids. Germline V gene data show CDR1 as LGHDT and CDR2 as YNNKEL (reference sequence). The CDR3 region has the DNA TGTGCCAGCAGCCATCCCCTAGTATCTACAGAGACCCAGTACTTC. Protein sequence: CASSHPLVSTETQYF.

With regard to this clonotype: Possible read error: a much larger clone is one base away. The chain couples TRBV7-2 to TRBJ1-4; 7 bases map to TRBD1. CDR1 is SGHTA, CDR2 FQGNSA, per germline. This CDR3 spans 15 amino acids. V lost 4 bases and J lost 11; bases outside the gene matches: 13. The CDR3, as DNA: TGTGCCAGCAGCTGGGCTACAGGGGAGGTGGGGAAACTGTTTTTT. Amino acids: CASSWATGEVGKLFF.

This clonotype was recorded at least ten times. The rearrangement joins TRBV18 to TRBJ2-3, with no clear D. The CDR3 is made up of 15 amino acids. The germline CDR1 and CDR2 sequences are KGHSH and LQKENI. Trimming left V 2 bases short and J 0 bases short, with 9 bases between. CDR3 amino acids: CASSPGQASTDTQYF. CDR3 DNA sequence: TGTGCCAGCTCACCAGGGCAGGCTAGCACAGATACGCAGTATTTT.

J is TRBJ2-4 and V is TRBV5-1; 9 bases are shared with TRBD1. V lost 3 bases to trimming and J lost 1 base; unmatched junction nucleotides: 2. Germline loops: CDR1 SGHRS, CDR2 YFSETQ. The CDR3 spans 15 residues. CDR3 sequence: CASSYGTGAKNIQYF. CDR3 bases: TGCGCCAGCAGCTACGGGACAGGGGCCAAAAACATTCAGTACTTC.